These T cell receptor beta chains were read from a single sample in a study of blood T cell repertoires in COVID-19. Produced via immunoSEQ multiplex PCR; TCRdb's table is partial and in-frame only. The sample has some 200,000 clones, roughly 79% seen once; the top ten hold approximately 6.9%. The specimen sequenced was peripheral blood. The receptors were sampled from a human donor with acute or convalescent COVID-19. The donor label of this sample is uncertain. Both conserved end residues are part of each CDR3. The order of the fields is D gene, J gene, clone size, V gene, CDR3 protein, CDR3 DNA. The D gene is left open where the match is weak. Where a row states a size, it is once, few, many or the class of an expanded clone; other rows omit it.

D: TRBD1; J: TRBJ1-1; size: NA; V: TRBV7-2; CDR3: CASSLVGQGATEAFF; DNA: TGTGCCAGCAGCTTAGTCGGACAGGGGGCGACTGAAGCTTTCTTT
D: NA; J: TRBJ1-2; size: few; V: TRBV6-5; CDR3: CASSYDRVNGYTF; DNA: TGTGCCAGCAGTTACGATCGGGTTAACGGCTACACCTTC
D: TRBD2; J: TRBJ2-3; size: NA; V: TRBV11-2; CDR3: CASSGGLAAFTDTQYF; DNA: TGTGCCAGCAGCGGCGGACTAGCGGCCTTCACAGATACGCAGTATTTT
D: TRBD2; J: TRBJ2-5; size: NA; V: TRBV24-1; CDR3: CATSDWGGAETQYF; DNA: TGTGCCACCAGTGACTGGGGGGGAGCGGAGACCCAGTACTTC
D: TRBD1; J: TRBJ1-1; size: NA; V: TRBV5-1; CDR3: CASSLSGTGGNTEAFF; DNA: TGCGCCAGCAGCTTATCCGGGACAGGGGGGAACACTGAAGCTTTCTTT
D: NA; J: TRBJ1-1; size: NA; V: TRBV29-1; CDR3: CSVEAGRPEAFF; DNA: TGCAGCGTTGAAGCGGGTAGGCCTGAAGCTTTCTTT
D: NA; J: TRBJ2-7; size: NA; V: TRBV7-9; CDR3: CASSSYSYEQYF; DNA: TGTGCCAGCAGCTCCTATTCCTACGAGCAGTACTTC
D: TRBD1; J: TRBJ1-5; size: NA; V: TRBV28; CDR3: CASSPRQGDQPQHF; DNA: TGTGCCAGCAGCCCTCGACAGGGCGATCAGCCCCAGCATTTT
D: NA; J: TRBJ2-7; size: NA; V: TRBV27; CDR3: CASSFRFSYEQYF; DNA: TGTGCCAGCAGTTTTCGGTTCTCCTACGAGCAGTACTTC
D: NA; J: TRBJ1-4; size: few; V: TRBV19; CDR3: CASSPGQGLPNEKLFF; DNA: TGTGCCAGTAGTCCCGGCCAGGGGCTACCAAATGAAAAACTGTTTTTT
D: TRBD2; J: TRBJ2-1; size: NA; V: TRBV27; CDR3: CASSLSGRLAVGNEQFF; DNA: TGTGCCAGCAGTTTATCGGGGAGACTAGCTGTTGGCAATGAGCAGTTCTTC
D: TRBD1; J: TRBJ2-2; size: NA; V: TRBV2; CDR3: CASRADRAGELFF; DNA: TGTGCCAGCAGAGCCGACAGGGCCGGGGAGCTGTTTTTT
D: TRBD2; J: TRBJ2-3; size: once; V: TRBV3-1/TRBV3-2; CDR3: CASSRGRIAGGTDTQYF; DNA: TGTGCCAGCAGCCGAGGAAGGATAGCGGGAGGTACAGATACGCAGTATTTT
D: NA; J: TRBJ1-2; size: NA; V: TRBV29-1; CDR3: CSAYQDGYTF; DNA: TGCAGCGCGTACCAGGATGGCTACACCTTC
D: NA; J: TRBJ1-5; size: once; V: TRBV4-1; CDR3: CASSQDPPFNQPQHF; DNA: TGCGCCAGCAGCCAAGATCCCCCGTTCAATCAGCCCCAGCATTTT
D: TRBD1; J: TRBJ1-5; size: NA; V: TRBV5-1; CDR3: CASSLGQGVGQPQHF; DNA: TGCGCCAGCAGCCTGGGACAGGGAGTCGGTCAGCCCCAGCATTTT
D: TRBD1; J: TRBJ2-5; size: NA; V: TRBV15; CDR3: CATSTGQGYFKTQYF; DNA: TGTGCCACCAGCACCGGACAGGGCTATTTTAAGACCCAGTACTTC
D: TRBD2; J: TRBJ2-7; size: few; V: TRBV2; CDR3: CASSVLREQPSYEQYF; DNA: TGTGCCAGCAGTGTCTTGCGGGAGCAACCCTCCTACGAGCAGTACTTC
D: TRBD2; J: TRBJ2-1; size: NA; V: TRBV7-9; CDR3: CASRTTWGLVPFF; DNA: TGTGCCAGCAGAACAACCTGGGGACTAGTCCCGTTCTTC
D: TRBD1; J: TRBJ1-2; size: NA; V: TRBV29-1; CDR3: CSVVGQVNYGYTF; DNA: TGCAGCGTTGTGGGACAGGTTAACTATGGCTACACCTTC
D: NA; J: TRBJ1-1; size: NA; V: TRBV6-5; CDR3: CASTRDGTKAEAFF; DNA: TGTGCCAGCACCCGAGACGGGACAAAGGCTGAAGCTTTCTTT
D: NA; J: TRBJ1-4; size: NA; V: TRBV6-5; CDR3: CASGRPSEKLFF; DNA: TGTGCCAGCGGGAGGCCGTCTGAAAAACTGTTTTTT
D: NA; J: TRBJ2-1; size: NA; V: TRBV3-1/TRBV3-2; CDR3: CASRSEVGNEQFF; DNA: TGTGCCAGCAGATCGGAGGTGGGAAATGAGCAGTTCTTC
D: TRBD1; J: TRBJ1-6; size: NA; V: TRBV18; CDR3: CASSPRSTGLNSPLHF; DNA: TGTGCCAGCTCACCACGGTCGACAGGGCTAAATTCACCCCTCCACTTT
D: NA; J: TRBJ1-1; size: NA; V: TRBV29-1; CDR3: CSVGQGYTEAFF; DNA: TGCAGCGTTGGCCAGGGGTACACTGAAGCTTTCTTT
D: NA; J: TRBJ1-5; size: NA; V: TRBV30; CDR3: CAWSTGSVQPQHF; DNA: TGTGCCTGGAGTACAGGGTCGGTTCAGCCCCAGCATTTT
D: NA; J: TRBJ1-2; size: few; V: TRBV24-1; CDR3: CATSDLGGGYTF; DNA: TGTGCCACCAGTGATTTGGGAGGGGGCTACACCTTC
D: NA; J: TRBJ1-5; size: NA; V: TRBV21-1; CDR3: CASSKSLHRRSNQPQHF; DNA: TGTGCCAGCAGCAAATCGTTACACCGAAGAAGCAATCAGCCCCAGCATTTT
D: NA; J: TRBJ2-7; size: NA; V: TRBV12-3/TRBV12-4; CDR3: CASSRGSYEQYF; DNA: TGTGCCAGCAGCAGAGGGAGCTACGAGCAGTACTTC
D: NA; J: TRBJ1-6; size: NA; V: TRBV6-1; CDR3: CASREGTQNSPLHF; DNA: TGTGCCAGCAGAGAAGGGACTCAGAATTCACCCCTCCACTTT
D: TRBD2; J: TRBJ2-3; size: NA; V: TRBV15; CDR3: CATSRTSPSTDTQYF; DNA: TGTGCCACCAGCAGGACTAGCCCTAGCACAGATACGCAGTATTTT
D: TRBD2; J: TRBJ2-1; size: NA; V: TRBV27; CDR3: CASSLRLAGATGNEQFF; DNA: TGTGCCAGCAGTCTCCGACTAGCGGGAGCTACGGGCAATGAGCAGTTCTTC
D: TRBD2; J: TRBJ2-5; size: NA; V: TRBV18; CDR3: CASSLDLAAETQYF; DNA: TGTGCCAGCTCCCTCGACCTAGCGGCGGAGACCCAGTACTTC
D: NA; J: TRBJ1-2; size: once; V: TRBV25-1; CDR3: CASSGQVYGYTF; DNA: TGTGCCAGCAGTGGGCAAGTCTATGGCTACACCTTC
D: TRBD2; J: TRBJ2-1; size: once; V: TRBV11-3; CDR3: CASSPAGGDNEQFF; DNA: TGTGCCAGCAGCCCAGCGGGGGGAGACAATGAGCAGTTCTTC
D: NA; J: TRBJ2-1; size: NA; V: TRBV7-2; CDR3: CASSPRLDAHEQFF; DNA: TGTGCCAGCAGCCCTCGACTAGATGCGCATGAGCAGTTCTTC
D: TRBD2; J: TRBJ2-3; size: NA; V: TRBV20-1; CDR3: CSAGLVTTQYF; DNA: TGCAGTGCTGGACTAGTAACTACGCAGTATTTT
D: NA; J: TRBJ2-5; size: NA; V: TRBV6-5; CDR3: CASSYSYGQETQYF; DNA: TGTGCCAGCAGTTACTCGTACGGCCAAGAGACCCAGTACTTC
D: NA; J: TRBJ1-1; size: NA; V: TRBV7-2; CDR3: CASSWQAGTEAFF; DNA: TGTGCCAGCAGTTGGCAGGCGGGCACTGAAGCTTTCTTT
D: TRBD1; J: TRBJ1-1; size: NA; V: TRBV12-3/TRBV12-4; CDR3: CASSLRDRAAFF; DNA: TGTGCCAGCAGTTTGAGGGACAGGGCCGCTTTCTTT
D: TRBD1; J: TRBJ2-2; size: once; V: TRBV14; CDR3: CASSQWTGANTGELFF; DNA: TGTGCCAGCAGCCAGTGGACAGGGGCTAACACCGGGGAGCTGTTTTTT
D: TRBD1; J: TRBJ1-5; size: few; V: TRBV28; CDR3: CASSPGTGVGQPQHF; DNA: TGTGCCAGCAGTCCGGGGACAGGGGTTGGTCAGCCCCAGCATTTT